This entry lists 23 T cell receptor beta chains sequenced from one sample in a study of blood T cells in healthy people across ages. Primers used in a second PCR of roughly 6 to 11 cycles were a sample-barcoded 5' primer and a J-beta primer mix. In TCRdb, the 5' RACE reads were re-called with MiXCR into one record per CDR3 protein. The repertoire holds hundreds of thousands of distinct CDR3 sequences, with around half as singletons. The specimen sequenced was blood. These receptor sequences come from a woman aged 60 to 75 in good health.

This clonotype was counted only a few times. V is TRBV4-2 and J is TRBJ2-5; 8 nucleotides line up with TRBD2. Germline CDR1 reads LGHNA; CDR2 reads YNFKEQ. Unmatched junction bases numbered 0, after V lost 0 bases and J lost 3 bases. The CDR3 is 14 amino acids. CDR3 coding DNA: TGTGCCAGCAGCCAAGAGACTAGCGAAGAGACCCAGTACTTC. As protein: CASSQETSEETQYF.

The V call is TRBV6-5, the J call TRBJ2-7; D call uncertain. CDR3 length: 13 amino acids. Germline CDR1 is MNHEY and CDR2 is SVGAGI. V lost 5 bases and J lost 3, with 11 bases in between. CDR3: CASSSEVGYEQYF. The CDR3 nucleotides are TGTGCCAGCAGTAGTGAGGTGGGCTACGAGCAGTACTTC.

This chain connects TRBV28 to TRBJ1-2; the D gene is possibly TRBD1 (6 bases). CDR1 MDHEN and CDR2 SYDVKM come from the germline V gene. The CDR3 has 13 amino acids. V was shortened by 3 bases and J by 5 bases, with 10 bases between the two germline ends. Here the CDR3 DNA reads TGTGCCAGCAGTTTGGACAGTTATTATGGCTACACCTTC. This translates into CASSLDSYYGYTF.

This clonotype was found many times. The rearrangement joins TRBV7-2 to TRBJ2-4, with unresolved D. Germline loops: CDR1 SGHTA, CDR2 FQGNSA. The ends were cut back, 0 bases at V and 11 bases at J, with 11 bases in the middle. The CDR3 is made up of 13 amino acids. DNA of the CDR3: TGTGCCAGCAGCTTAGCTCCCCCGAGCGTTCAGTACTTC. Its translation is CASSLAPPSVQYF.

The CDR3 spells CASSLATAYTDTQYF. Written as DNA, the CDR3 is TGCGCCAGCAGCTTGGCGACAGCGTACACAGATACGCAGTATTTT. The chain carries TRBV5-1 and TRBJ2-3; D possibly corresponds to TRBD1 (5 bases). The CDR3 sequence is 15 residues long. Germline CDR1 reads SGHRS; CDR2 reads YFSETQ. Trimming pared 0 bases from V and 2 bases from J, leaving 10 bases between.

V is TRBV29-1 and J is TRBJ2-1; D remains unclear. CDR1 and CDR2 (germline): SQVTM, ANQGSEA. This CDR3 has 14 amino acids. Trimming pared 1 base from V and 1 base from J, leaving 8 bases between. CDR3 nucleotide sequence: TGCAGCGTTGAAGTCGTGAAGTCCTACAATGAGCAGTTCTTC. Its translation: CSVEVVKSYNEQFF.

This rearrangement joins TRBV24-1 to TRBJ2-6; tentative D call: TRBD2 (6 bases). This CDR3 comprises 15 residues. Per germline, CDR1 KGHDR and CDR2 SFDVKD. Deletions cut 4 bases from V and 2 bases from J, with 8 bases between. CDR3 protein: CATSDPGAGANVLTF. The CDR3 DNA sequence: TGTGCCACCAGTGACCCGGGAGCTGGGGCCAACGTCCTGACTTTC.

Only a few counts were recorded for this clonotype. V usage is TRBV29-1 and J usage is TRBJ2-2, with no clear D. This CDR3 comprises 13 residues. The V gene's germline CDR1 is SQVTM and CDR2 ANQGSEA. Trimming stripped 3 bases from V and 2 bases from J, with 7 bases between. The DNA of the CDR3 is TGCAGCGTTGATTGGAGAAACACCGGGGAGCTGTTTTTT. Its translation: CSVDWRNTGELFF.

This clonotype was observed many times. This chain connects TRBV20-1 to TRBJ2-1, with 10 bases that match TRBD2. V was pared by 5 bases and J by 5 bases, with 12 bases of the junction left unmatched. The CDR3 spans 16 residues. The germline gives CDR1 DFQATT, CDR2 SNEGSKA (reference sequence). CDR3 in amino acids: CSALDTTSGKNNEQFF. The DNA of the CDR3 is TGCAGTGCTCTCGATACTACTAGCGGGAAAAACAATGAGCAGTTCTTC.

The sample holds a few counts of this clonotype. V gene TRBV7-2 combines with J gene TRBJ2-1; TRBD2 might be the D (5 bases). The CDR3 has 15 amino acids. V lost 1 base and J lost 13, with 20 bases in between. From germline, CDR1 is SGHTA and CDR2 FQGNSA. The CDR3 loop reads CASSLESPLGADQFF. For the CDR3, the DNA is TGTGCCAGCAGCTTAGAATCCCCTTTAGGAGCGGATCAGTTCTTC.

This chain connects TRBV6-1 to TRBJ2-6, with a possible D match to TRBD1 (6 bases). Germline V gene lookup returns CDR1 MNHNS and CDR2 SASEGT. V shed 8 bases and J shed 2 bases, with 13 bases lying between them. This CDR3 contains 15 residues. The DNA for the CDR3 is TGTGCCAGCGTACAGGGATCCCCTGGGGCCAACGTCCTGACTTTC. Translating it yields CASVQGSPGANVLTF.

The V and J genes are TRBV14 and TRBJ2-1; TRBD1 agrees at 7 bases. The junction had 7 bases not matched to a gene; V was cut back by 4 bases and J by 4 bases. The CDR3 is made up of 15 amino acids. Germline V gives CDR1 SGHDN, CDR2 FVKESK. The CDR3 spells CASSPRQGEYNEQFF. As DNA, the CDR3 is TGTGCCAGCAGCCCCCGACAGGGTGAGTACAATGAGCAGTTCTTC. The full variable domain, completed using reference TRBV14 and TRBJ2-1, is EAGVTQFPSHSVIEKGQTVTLRCDPISGHDNLYWYRRVMGKEIKFLLHFVKESKQDESGMPNNRFLAERTGGTYSTLKVQPAELEDSGVYFCASSPRQGEYNEQFFGPGTRLTVL.

This clonotype was counted at least ten times. The CDR3 DNA follows: TGTGCCAGCAGCTCCCCCCTAGTGGGTTCGATGGAGACCCAGTACTTC. This gives the protein CASSSPLVGSMETQYF. This sequence joins TRBV6-2 or TRBV6-3 and TRBJ2-5, with unresolved D. The CDR3 is 16 residues long. Germline CDR1 MNHEY, CDR2 SVGEGT. Trimming cost V 6 bases and J 5 bases, with 22 bases left between them.

This clonotype was observed a few times. The rearrangement joins TRBV30 to TRBJ2-4; 10 bases align to TRBD2. Germline V CDR1 and CDR2: GTSNPN, SVGIG (reference sequence). The CDR3 loop spans 13 amino acids. The V and J ends lost 4 bases and 8 bases, in that order; junction bases with no gene match: 5. The CDR3 nucleotides read TGTGCCTGGACTAGCGGGAGACCGGACATTCAGTACTTC. Protein: CAWTSGRPDIQYF.

This clonotype was detected only a few times. The chain carries TRBV7-2 and TRBJ2-5, with D perhaps being TRBD1 or TRBD2 (5 bases each). Judging by the DNA end, TRBJ2-7 fits better; the J call may be wrong. The CDR3 runs 16 residues. Germline V lookup: CDR1 SGHTA, CDR2 FQGNSA. CDR3 nucleotides: TGTGCCAGCAGCTTAGCGGGGGTCCAGGGTCTAGGCGAGCAGTACTTC. Protein: CASSLAGVQGLGEQYF.

The chain links TRBV5-1 to TRBJ2-3, with 8 positions matching TRBD1. Germline V gives CDR1 SGHRS, CDR2 YFSETQ. CDR3 length: 15 amino acids. Trimming at V came to 4 bases and at J to 4 bases, leaving 8 bases not matched to a gene. CDR3 amino acids: CASSPGTGRPDTQYF. CDR3 in DNA: TGCGCCAGCAGCCCTGGGACAGGTCGGCCAGATACGCAGTATTTT.

This clonotype came up once. The chain uses TRBV20-1 and TRBJ2-1, with D possibly matching TRBD2 (6 bases). Matching the DNA end better, TRBJ2-7 makes the J call doubtful. The CDR3 runs 14 residues. Germline lookup yields CDR1 DFQATT and CDR2 SNEGSKA (reference sequence). The CDR3 DNA follows: TGCAGTGCGCCAGACACTAGCTCCTACAATGAGCAGTACTTC. It encodes CSAPDTSSYNEQYF.

V is TRBV5-1 and J is TRBJ2-5; D tentatively fits TRBD1 or TRBD2 (6 bases each). Germline values: CDR1 SGHRS, CDR2 YFSETQ. V dropped 5 bases and J dropped 4 bases, with 15 bases sitting between them. The CDR3 has 14 amino acids. The CDR3 DNA is TGCGCCAGCAGGGCGCGGAGGGACACAGAGACCCAGTACTTC. Translation: CASRARRDTETQYF.

This clonotype was seen once. This chain uses TRBV5-8 with TRBJ1-5; weak D call: TRBD1 (5 bases). Germline lookup yields CDR1 SGHTS and CDR2 YDEGEE. The CDR3 sequence is 15 residues long. Trimming stripped 2 bases from V and 0 bases from J, with 9 bases between. The DNA for the CDR3 is TGTGCCAGCAGCTTCCAGGGATTTAGCAATCAGCCCCAGCATTTT. Its translation: CASSFQGFSNQPQHF. Drawing the rest from reference TRBV5-8 and TRBJ1-5, the complete variable domain is EAGVTQSPTHLIKTRGQQATLRCSPISGHTSVYWYQQALGLGLQFLLWYDEGEERNRGNFPPRFSGRQFPNYSSELNVNALELEDSALYLCASSFQGFSNQPQHFGDGTRLSIL.

This clonotype was seen a handful of times. The chain uses TRBV5-1 and TRBJ2-4; tentative D call: TRBD1 (7 bases). Germline CDR1 SGHRS, CDR2 YFSETQ. Trimming took off 0 bases at V and 4 bases at J, with 14 bases between the two ends. The CDR3 loop spans 16 amino acids. This CDR3 is CASSLAPAGGKNIQYF. CDR3 nucleotide sequence: TGCGCCAGCAGCTTGGCCCCTGCAGGGGGGAAAAACATTCAGTACTTC.

The chain combines TRBV7-8 with TRBJ2-5, with a possible D match to TRBD1 (8 bases). CDR1 is SGHVS and CDR2 is FQNEAQ in the germline V gene. The CDR3 totals 16 residues. Trimming cost V 1 base and J 4 bases, with 16 bases left between them. CDR3 DNA sequence: TGTGCCAGCAGCTTAGGACAGACAGGGGAGGGAGAGACCCAGTACTTC. Translated: CASSLGQTGEGETQYF.

The CDR3 is CASSLLGVGHEQYF. As DNA, the CDR3 is TGTGCCAGCAGTCTTCTGGGAGTCGGACACGAGCAGTACTTC. This rearrangement joins TRBV25-1 to TRBJ2-5; tentative D call: TRBD2 (5 bases). The J call may be in error: the DNA end matches TRBJ2-7 better. Germline lookup yields CDR1 MGHDK and CDR2 SYGVNS. The CDR3 length is 14 residues.

The chain combines TRBV4-3 with TRBJ1-2, with D possibly TRBD1 on 5 matching bases. Germline V gene lookup returns CDR1 LGHNA and CDR2 YSLEER. The CDR3 spans 13 residues. V gave up 0 bases and J gave up 7 bases, with 9 bases separating them. CDR3 amino acids: CASSQDGDGGYTF. The CDR3 region has the DNA TGCGCCAGCAGCCAAGATGGGGACGGTGGCTACACCTTC.